A single sample gave rise to the 5 T cell receptor beta chains below, sequenced in a study of OX40 agonist ivuxolimab in advanced cancers. Clones were sequenced by immunoSEQ multiplex PCR, and TCRdb holds only the in-frame ones, with some missing. The data contain about 60,000 clones, roughly 80% of them singletons. Source: CD4+ or CD8+ T cells sorted from blood, taken in a trial of the OX40 agonist ivuxolimab. The origin of the receptors is an adult with an advanced solid tumor such as melanoma, head and neck, liver or kidney cancer.

The CDR3 is CARGGQGGEQYV. The CDR3 DNA reads as TGTGCTAGGGGGGGCCAGGGGGGTGAGCAGTACGTC. The chain links TRBV12-5 to TRBJ2-7; maybe TRBD1 (7 bases). The CDR3 has 12 amino acids. Trimming pared 9 bases from V and 7 bases from J, leaving 16 bases between. Germline-derived CDR1 and CDR2 are LGHNT and FRNRAP.

V usage is TRBV11-3 and J usage is TRBJ2-3; D is unclear. This CDR3 region has 14 residues. Per the germline V gene, CDR1 is SGHNT and CDR2 is YENEEA. V lost 1 base, J lost 4 bases, and 9 bases lay in between. For the CDR3, the DNA is TGTGCCAGCAGCTTAGGGGCACGGGCAGATACGCAGTATTTT. Amino acids: CASSLGARADTQYF. Combining the CDR3 with reference TRBV11-3 and TRBJ2-3 gives the whole variable domain EAGVVQSPRYKIIEKKQPVAFWCNPISGHNTLYWYLQNLGQGPELLIRYENEEAVDDSQLPKDRFSAERLKGVDSTLKIQPAELGDSAVYLCASSLGARADTQYFGPGTRLTVL.

V usage is TRBV7-3 and J usage is TRBJ2-1, with D tentatively TRBD2 (6 bases). V dropped 5 bases and J dropped 8 bases, with 16 bases sitting between them. The CDR3 consists of 14 residues. Looked up from germline, CDR1 is SGHTA and CDR2 is FQGTGA. CDR3 DNA sequence: TGTGCCAGCAGCCTGAAGCCACTAGCCGATGAGCAGTTCTTC. This sequence encodes CASSLKPLADEQFF.

The chain joins TRBV19 to TRBJ1-1, with D perhaps matching TRBD1 (6 bases). The germline gives CDR1 LNHDA, CDR2 SQIVND (reference sequence). The CDR3 is 12 residues long. The V gene lost 7 bases and the J gene lost 4 bases, with 10 bases spanning the gap. The CDR3 bases are TGTGCCAGTACCCTAGGGGGCACTGAAGCTTTCTTT. It is translated as CASTLGGTEAFF.

This clone was seen only a few times. The chain uses TRBV28 and TRBJ1-2, with D tentatively TRBD1 (5 bases). Trimming shortened V by 5 bases and J by 4 bases, and 14 bases separated the two germline ends. Germline lookup yields CDR1 MDHEN and CDR2 SYDVKM. The CDR3 totals 14 residues. The CDR3 protein is CASSRSGGPYGYTF. CDR3 nucleotide sequence: TGTGCCAGCAGTCGGTCGGGGGGACCCTATGGCTACACCTTC.